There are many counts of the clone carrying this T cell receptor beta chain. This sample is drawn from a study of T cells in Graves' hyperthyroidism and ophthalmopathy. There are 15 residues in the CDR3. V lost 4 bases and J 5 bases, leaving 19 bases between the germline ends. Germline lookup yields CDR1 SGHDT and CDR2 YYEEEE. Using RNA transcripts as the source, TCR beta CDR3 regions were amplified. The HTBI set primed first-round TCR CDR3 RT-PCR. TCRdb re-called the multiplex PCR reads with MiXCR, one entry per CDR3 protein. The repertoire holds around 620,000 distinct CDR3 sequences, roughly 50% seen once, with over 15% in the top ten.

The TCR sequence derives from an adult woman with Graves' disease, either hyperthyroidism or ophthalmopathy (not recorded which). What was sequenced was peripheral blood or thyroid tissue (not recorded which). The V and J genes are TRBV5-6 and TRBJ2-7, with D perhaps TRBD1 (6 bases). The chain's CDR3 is CASSDGIGGLDEQYF. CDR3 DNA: TGTGCCAGCAGCGACGGGATAGGGGGATTAGACGAGCAGTACTTC. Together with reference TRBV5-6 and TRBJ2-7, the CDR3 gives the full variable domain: DAGVTQSPTHLIKTRGQQVTLRCSPKSGHDTVSWYQQALGQGPQFIFQYYEEEERQRGNFPDRFSGHQFPNYSSELNVNALLLGDSALYLCASSDGIGGLDEQYFGPGTRLTVT.